Following are 12 T cell receptor beta chains from one sample sequenced in a study of blood T cell repertoires in COVID-19. Repertoires were generated with immunoSEQ multiplex PCR, while TCRdb's copy carries only in-frame clones and drops some. The sample carries 400,000 to 450,000 clones, less than 95% recorded once. Sequencing used PBMCs or T cells enriched from blood (not recorded which). The receptors derive from a young man who had recovered from COVID-19.

The chain joins TRBV23-1 to TRBJ1-3, with D unresolved. TRBV23-1 is an ORF; its function is uncertain. The CDR3 runs 17 residues. The ends were cut back, 1 base at V and 0 bases at J, with 13 bases in the middle. CDR3 in amino acids: CASSQLAGSTSGNTIYF. Here the CDR3 DNA reads TGCGCCAGCAGTCAATTGGCGGGTTCTACCTCTGGAAACACCATATATTTT.

This sequence joins TRBV28 and TRBJ1-2, with TRBD1 as a possible D gene (5 bases). Trimming left V 3 bases short and J 4 bases short, with 12 bases between. Germline-derived CDR1 and CDR2 are MDHEN and SYDVKM. The CDR3 runs 14 residues. This chain's CDR3 is CASSFGGGGYGYTF. Here the CDR3 DNA reads TGTGCCAGCAGTTTCGGCGGGGGTGGCTATGGCTACACCTTC.

The chain uses TRBV6-5 and TRBJ2-5; D possibly corresponds to TRBD1 (5 bases). Trimming removed 7 bases from V and 1 base from J, with 16 bases in between. This CDR3 comprises 15 residues. Germline CDR1 and CDR2: MNHEY and SVGAGI. The CDR3 DNA follows: TGTGCCAGCAAAATCAGCACAGGCCGCCAAGAGACCCAGTACTTC. It is translated as CASKISTGRQETQYF.

J is TRBJ1-1 and V is TRBV3-1 (or the pseudogene TRBV3-2), with D hard to call. The germline CDR1 and CDR2 sequences are LGHDT and YNNKEL (reference sequence). Between the trimmed V and J ends, which lost 4 bases and 8 bases, there was a span of 14 bases. The CDR3 loop spans 13 amino acids. CDR3 nucleotide sequence: TGTGCCAGCAGCCCCACCCTCTCAGGAGAAGCTTTCTTT. It translates to CASSPTLSGEAFF.

The chain couples TRBV27 to TRBJ1-5; 7 bases fit TRBD1. V lost 6 bases to trimming and J lost 5 bases; unmatched junction nucleotides: 7. The CDR3 runs 14 residues. Per germline, CDR1 MNHEY and CDR2 SMNVEV (reference sequence). CDR3 region: CASSLQGPDQPQHF. DNA of the CDR3: TGTGCCAGCAGCTTACAGGGGCCGGATCAGCCCCAGCATTTT.

The chain joins TRBV6-5 to TRBJ2-1; TRBD2 matches at 8 bases. Trimming took 5 bases from V and 10 from J; bases not matched to a gene: 4. Germline CDR1 is MNHEY and CDR2 is SVGAGI. This CDR3 spans 12 amino acids. The CDR3 spells CASSSGRGEQFF. As DNA, the CDR3 is TGTGCCAGCAGTAGCGGGAGAGGAGAGCAGTTCTTC.

The chain joins TRBV6-5 to TRBJ2-5, with a possible D match to TRBD1 (6 bases). This CDR3 has 13 residues. The V gene's germline CDR1 is MNHEY and CDR2 SVGAGI. Deletions cut 7 bases from V and 6 bases from J, with 15 bases between. This chain's CDR3 is CASNVRTEKTQYF. In DNA, the CDR3 is TGTGCCAGCAACGTGAGGACAGAGAAGACCCAGTACTTC.

The chain has TRBV7-2 and TRBJ2-7; D is ambiguous. The V and J ends lost 8 bases and 1 base respectively, with 9 bases between them. This CDR3 spans 12 amino acids. Per the germline V gene, CDR1 is SGHTA and CDR2 is FQGNSA. The CDR3 coding sequence is TGTGCCAGCGGTCTGAGATCCTACGAGCAGTACTTC. Residues: CASGLRSYEQYF.

The rearrangement uses TRBV28 and TRBJ1-5, with 7 bases fitting TRBD1. Trimming at V came to 4 bases and at J to 7 bases, leaving 10 bases not matched to a gene. Germline V gives CDR1 MDHEN, CDR2 SYDVKM. The CDR3 has 15 amino acids. In DNA form, the CDR3 reads TGTGCCAGCAGTTCGTCTAACAGGGGCTGGCAGCCCCAGCATTTT. Its translation: CASSSSNRGWQPQHF.

The chain uses TRBV19 and TRBJ1-2, with 8 positions matching TRBD1. The V gene's germline CDR1 is LNHDA and CDR2 SQIVND (reference sequence). This CDR3 is built from 12 residues. The V and J ends lost 7 bases and 5 bases, in that order; junction bases with no gene match: 3. In nucleotides, the CDR3 is TGTGCCAGTACTAACAGGGGGTATGGCTACACCTTC. Translation gives CASTNRGYGYTF.

This chain joins TRBV28 and TRBJ2-3; tentative D call: TRBD2 (6 bases). CDR1 is MDHEN, CDR2 SYDVKM, per germline. Deletions cut 5 bases from V and 5 bases from J, with 11 bases between. There are 13 residues in the CDR3. CDR3 amino acids: CASSRGKEDTQYF. The CDR3, as DNA: TGTGCCAGCAGTCGCGGGAAGGAAGATACGCAGTATTTT.

The chain joins TRBV5-1 to TRBJ1-4, with TRBD1 matching over 7 bases. Per the germline V gene, CDR1 is SGHRS and CDR2 is YFSETQ. CDR3 length equals 14 residues. The V gene end was trimmed by 1 base and the J gene end by 6 bases; junction bases not matched to a gene: 3. CDR3: CASSLRRGDEKLFF. CDR3 DNA sequence: TGCGCCAGCAGCTTGCGCAGGGGGGATGAAAAACTGTTTTTT. The variable domain in full, with the rest retrieved from reference TRBV5-1 and TRBJ1-4, is KAGVTQTPRYLIKTRGQQVTLSCSPISGHRSVSWYQQTPGQGLQFLFEYFSETQRNKGNFPGRFSGRQFSNSRSEMNVSTLELGDSALYLCASSLRRGDEKLFFGSGTQLSVL.